Listed below are T cell receptor beta chains from one sample, sequenced in a study of blood T cells in healthy people across ages. TCRdb reanalysed the 5' RACE reads using MiXCR and keeps one entry per CDR3 protein. In the table there are 1.5 million to 2 million distinct CDR3 sequences, roughly 50% of which are singletons. The specimen sequenced was blood. The receptors come from a woman aged 40 to 50 in good health. The conserved cysteine and the conserved F or W are not part of the CDR3 here. Fields, in order: J gene, V gene, CDR3 protein.

TRBJ1-2	TRBV3-1	ASNRGQGPSYGYT
TRBJ2-1	TRBV7-2	ASSLAPGTVVLNEQF
TRBJ2-5	TRBV28	ASIPRWDSSWETQY
TRBJ2-5	TRBV28	ASSLTGQGTETQY
TRBJ2-7	TRBV12-3/TRBV12-4	ASSRAMGYEQY
TRBJ1-1	TRBV29-1	SVGGRSRTEAF
TRBJ1-4	TRBV10-3	ATRDRVGSVDEKLF
TRBJ1-4	TRBV29-1	SVAGGPWNEKLF
TRBJ2-1	TRBV20-1	SASGGAPYNEQF
NA	TRBV5-6	ASSSNRGGYEQY
TRBJ2-5	TRBV11-2	ASSVDRGSGETQY
TRBJ1-2	TRBV7-2	ASSLGGPSNYGYT
TRBJ2-5	TRBV7-2	ASSRSGLAEETQY
TRBJ2-7	TRBV6-2/TRBV6-3	ASRKGATGSYEQY
TRBJ2-4	TRBV6-2/TRBV6-3	ASSHSQGAKNIQY
TRBJ2-3	TRBV24-1	ATSDRTELTDTQY
TRBJ2-1	TRBV3-1	ASSPNRGVYNEQF
TRBJ2-3	TRBV14	ASSQYRGSVTDTQY
TRBJ2-1	TRBV4-3	ASSQAGAAEQF
TRBJ2-1	TRBV4-3	ASSQVRQNNEQF
TRBJ2-1	TRBV6-1	ASSQLADYNEQF
TRBJ2-5	TRBV6-5	ASSYSVIQETQY
TRBJ1-5	TRBV20-1	SVKDFSNQPQH
TRBJ1-1	TRBV28	ASSFAFTEAF
TRBJ2-4	TRBV29-1	SVLDGAKNIRY
TRBJ1-6	TRBV9	ASNPIQGSLSPLH
TRBJ2-1	TRBV2	ASSGRERGYNEQF
TRBJ2-5	TRBV7-6	ASSLGVPSGKETQY
NA	TRBV7-3	ASSLTAGMETQY
TRBJ2-5	TRBV29-1	SGGHREETQY
TRBJ2-3	TRBV6-1	ASSAIAGVLTDTQY
TRBJ2-1	TRBV13	ASSDTSSEQF
TRBJ2-3	TRBV9	ASSVVRGGDTQY
TRBJ1-5	TRBV5-6	ASSIGRPTYSNQPQH
TRBJ2-5	TRBV6-5	ASRYQHGGIETQY
TRBJ2-7	TRBV2	ASSEDREGGREQY
TRBJ2-3	TRBV7-9	ASSWSPGQAETDTQY
TRBJ1-6	TRBV20-1	SARNRQGSSYNSPLH
TRBJ2-1	TRBV9	ASSGSWRSSSYNEQF
TRBJ2-1	TRBV20-1	SAKNYNEQF
TRBJ2-7	TRBV5-1	ASSFGQEQY
TRBJ2-5	TRBV24-1	ATSDADRGRETQY
TRBJ1-2	TRBV4-2	ASSQGSGGDYGYT
TRBJ1-2	TRBV27	ASSLETGERDGYT
TRBJ1-3	TRBV20-1	SASGRGGNTIY
TRBJ2-7	TRBV7-8	ASSVAPGDEQY